The text below deals with one T cell receptor beta chain. Its specific antigen is unknown. Per-base qualities were not stored, and no clone one base away is much larger. Explained via the paper, the treatment or condition label denotes: live attenuated yellow fever vaccine strain. At each blood-draw timepoint, two biological replicates of bulk PBMCs were collected. A standard Ficoll-Paque protocol was used to isolate PBMCs from peripheral blood. RNA was extracted with TriZol from bulk PBMCs, CD4 and CD8 fractions, and dextramer-positive and dextramer-negative fractions. TCR cDNA was synthesized by 5'RACE template switching, through which a universal primer site and unique molecular identifiers were introduced. Priming for cDNA synthesis came from both the TCR alpha and TCR beta constant segments. Libraries were amplified in two PCR steps, with sample barcodes and sequencing adapters added in the second step. Sequencing of libraries was performed on Illumina HiSeq 2500 (2x100 bp) or NovaSeq (2x150 bp). Concerning the study's data processing: Reads were demultiplexed and collapsed into UMI consensus sequences with MIGEC, and V(D)J alignment was performed with MiXCR. Clonotypes responding to the vaccine were identified with edgeR on replicate PBMC samples, with the criteria of FDR below 0.01 and a log2 fold change above 5 up to day 15. Each bulk clonotype received a CD4 or CD8 identity based on whether the sequenced CD4 or CD8 repertoire contained that clonotype at higher abundance. TCRdb trimmed the raw reads at Q25, called clones with MiXCR and kept productive beta chains. Rows matching on CDR3 protein sequence are summarized as one entry with the most common DNA and genes. These V and J calls derive from TCRdb rather than the authors' analysis. This sample comprises some 390,000 distinct CDR3 sequences, 6.2% of them detected only once. The ten largest clonotypes hold 15% of the sample.

The record originates from a study of T cells after yellow fever vaccination (dated by TCRdb to the late 2010s). Background on the whole study: Libraries from fractions with low cell numbers were prepared with the SMART-Seq v4 Ultra Low Input RNA kit. Blood samples were taken at several timepoints before and after primary and secondary immunization, and bulk PBMC replicates and cell subsets were isolated. The cohort comprised two healthy male donors, one aged 18 to 30 and one aged 30 to 40 years. To track T-cell clones before and after primary and booster YFV17D yellow fever vaccination, bulk TCR alpha and beta repertoires were sequenced longitudinally.

General study outcomes and caveats: Computational filtering was required because FACS-sorted repertoires could contain abundant contaminating clonotypes from the bulk population. Most clones expanded after primary vaccination were re-detected after the booster (around 96% of CD4 and around 88% of CD8), suggesting broad memory maintenance. A small fraction of clonotypes appeared in both the CD4 and CD8 compartments, likely as a result of convergent recombination. Because only a couple of donors were included in the study, the extent to which the findings can be generalized is limited. The secondary T-cell response was found to be weaker but faster than the primary response, with a peak reached on day 5 rather than on day 15.

CDR1 and CDR2 are drawn from the germline V gene (reference sequence): LNHDA, SQIVND. Reading from cysteine to phenylalanine, the CDR3 counts 16 amino acids. The only DNA kept is the CDR3, 48 bases in frame from the first base. V was cut back by 0 bases and J by 7 bases, leaving a gap of 15 bases between them. The chain links TRBV19 with TRBJ2-2, with TRBD1 tentatively as D gene (6 bases match). The sample was PBMCs, taken 5 days after the yellow fever booster vaccination. The source is a man under 40 who received the YFV17D yellow fever vaccine. The CDR3 amino acid sequence is: CASSIEGRGIGGELFF. The nucleotide sequence reads TGTGCCAGTAGTATAGAGGGCAGGGGAATCGGCGGGGAGCTGTTTTTT. With the rest looked up from the reference TRBV19 and TRBJ2-2 genes rather than sequenced, the full variable domain is DGGITQSPKYLFRKEGQNVTLSCEQNLNHDAMYWYRQDPGQGLRLIYYSQIVNDFQKGDIAEGYSVSREKKESFPLTVTSAQKNPTAFYLCASSIEGRGIGGELFFGEGSRLTVL.